The clone carrying this TCR beta chain was found a few times. Trimming stripped 3 bases from V and 17 bases from J, with 14 bases between. Looked up from germline, CDR1 is KGHSH and CDR2 is LQKENI. The CDR3 is 12 residues long. The sample is drawn from a study of T-cell memory formation after mild COVID-19. Study in general: There were largely donor-specific TCR clusters.

MiXCR, run by TCRdb on the 5' RACE reads, gives a single entry per CDR3 protein. The sample records roughly 350,000 distinct CDR3 sequences, 12% to 15% being singletons. The sample was PBMCs or a T cell subset sorted from them (not recorded which). The chain has TRBV18 and TRBJ1-6; perhaps TRBD1 as D (5 bases). This clonotype was obtained from a young man who had mild COVID-19 (a few samples of this study predate the infection). Cell type and time point are not known. The CDR3 reads CASSPDSEGVHF. The CDR3 nucleotides are TGTGCCAGCTCACCTGACAGCGAAGGTGTCCACTTT.